The next 7 T cell receptor beta chains were all read from a single sample in a study of beta chain features in type 1 diabetes. Expressed TCRB transcripts were sequenced because the entire RNA isolate underwent reverse transcription. Profiled with immunoSEQ multiplex PCR; TCRdb holds only in-frame clones, not every one. The sample shows some 410,000 clones, about an eighth of them seen only once. Sequenced material: naive CD4+ T cells from blood. The receptor source for this set is a woman younger than 30 in good health.

In its sample, this clone was seen a few times. In DNA form, the CDR3 reads TGCGCCAGCAGCCAAGCGGTAAAACAGGGGAGCACTGAAGCTTTCTTT. This encodes CASSQAVKQGSTEAFF. The chain joins TRBV4-1 to TRBJ1-1; TRBD1 matches 7 bases. V shed 1 base, J shed 4 bases, and the junction held 9 bases outside the gene matches. CDR1 is MGHRA, CDR2 YSYEKL, per germline. The CDR3 runs 16 residues.

The CDR3, as DNA: TGTGCCTGGAGCCGGGACAACGGAAACACCATATATTTT. Amino acid sequence: CAWSRDNGNTIYF. The chain carries TRBV30 and TRBJ1-3, with D possibly matching TRBD1 (6 bases). V lost 3 bases, J lost 4 bases, and 10 bases lay in between. The CDR3 is 13 amino acids. Germline loops: CDR1 GTSNPN, CDR2 SVGIG (reference sequence).

This clone is a singleton in its sample. The chain employs TRBV19 and TRBJ2-7; D remains unclear. Trimming removed 0 bases from V and 1 base from J, with 4 bases in between. Germline V gene data show CDR1 as LNHDA and CDR2 as SQIVND (reference sequence). This CDR3 contains 13 residues. The CDR3 loop is CASSIEGSYEQYF. Here the CDR3 DNA reads TGTGCCAGTAGTATAGAAGGATCCTACGAGCAGTACTTC.

The V gene is TRBV30, the J gene TRBJ2-1; TRBD1 matches at 8 bases. V shed 3 bases and J 3 bases; nucleotides not matched to a gene: 7. The CDR3 spans 15 residues. The germline V gene encodes CDR1 GTSNPN and CDR2 SVGIG (reference sequence). The DNA for the CDR3 is TGTGCCTGGAGCCCCGGACAGGGTTTCTACAATGAGCAGTTCTTC. This gives the protein CAWSPGQGFYNEQFF. Based on the CDR3 plus reference TRBV30 and TRBJ2-1, the full variable domain is SQTIHQWPATLVQPVGSPLSLECTVEGTSNPNLYWYRQAAGRGLQLLFYSVGIGQISSEVPQNLSASRPQDRQFILSSKKLLLSDSGFYLCAWSPGQGFYNEQFFGPGTRLTVL.

This sequence joins TRBV4-2 and TRBJ1-1; no clear D gene. V lost 1 base to trimming and J lost 1 base, with 10 bases between them. The CDR3 has 15 amino acids. From germline, CDR1 is LGHNA and CDR2 YNFKEQ. The CDR3: CASSQAAGPNTEAFF. The CDR3, as DNA: TGTGCCAGCAGCCAAGCGGCCGGGCCGAACACTGAAGCTTTCTTT.

This clone was observed a few times. J is TRBJ2-3 and V is TRBV19, with D hard to call. Germline CDR1 is LNHDA and CDR2 is SQIVND (reference sequence). The CDR3 spans 14 residues. V was pared by 5 bases and J by 0 bases, with 9 bases between. The CDR3 region is CASSYGFSTDTQYF. The CDR3 DNA is TGTGCCAGTAGTTACGGATTTAGCACAGATACGCAGTATTTT.

The genes are TRBV20-1 and TRBJ1-4, with D unresolved. The CDR3 sequence is 11 residues long. Trimming left V 5 bases short and J 14 bases short, with 15 bases between. Germline V gives CDR1 DFQATT, CDR2 SNEGSKA (reference sequence). CDR3 in amino acids: CSASGPFGLFF. The CDR3 nucleotides are TGCAGTGCTTCAGGACCATTCGGGCTGTTTTTT.